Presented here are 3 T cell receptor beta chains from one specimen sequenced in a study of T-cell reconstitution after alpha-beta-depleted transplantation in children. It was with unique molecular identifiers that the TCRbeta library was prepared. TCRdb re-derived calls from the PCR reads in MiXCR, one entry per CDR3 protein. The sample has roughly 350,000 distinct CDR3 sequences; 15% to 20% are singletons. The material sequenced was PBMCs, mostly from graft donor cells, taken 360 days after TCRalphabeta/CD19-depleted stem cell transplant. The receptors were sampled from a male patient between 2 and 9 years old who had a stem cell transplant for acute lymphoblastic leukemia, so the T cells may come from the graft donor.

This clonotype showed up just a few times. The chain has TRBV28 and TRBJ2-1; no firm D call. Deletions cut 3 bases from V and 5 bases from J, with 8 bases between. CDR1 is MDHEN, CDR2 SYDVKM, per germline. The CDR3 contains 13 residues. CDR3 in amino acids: CASSFVRNNEQFF. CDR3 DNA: TGTGCCAGCAGTTTTGTCAGAAACAATGAGCAGTTCTTC.

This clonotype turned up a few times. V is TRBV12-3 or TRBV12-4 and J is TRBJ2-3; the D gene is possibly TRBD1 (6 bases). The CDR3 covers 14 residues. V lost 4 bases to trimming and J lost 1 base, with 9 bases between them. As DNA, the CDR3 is TGTGCCAGCAGTTGGACAGTTGGCACAGATACGCAGTATTTT. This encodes CASSWTVGTDTQYF.

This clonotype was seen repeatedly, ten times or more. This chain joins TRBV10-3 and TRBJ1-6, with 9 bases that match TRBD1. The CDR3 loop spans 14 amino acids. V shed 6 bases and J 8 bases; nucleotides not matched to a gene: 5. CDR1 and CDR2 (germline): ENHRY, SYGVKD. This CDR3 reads CAISGQGIDSPLHF. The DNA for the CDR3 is TGTGCCATCAGCGGACAGGGGATTGATTCACCCCTCCACTTT.